What follows is one T cell receptor (beta chain) and its context. Original analysis: By means of reference gene primer amplification, nucleated cell counts were estimated. Sequencing used immunoSEQ multiplex PCR; TCRdb keeps in-frame clones, though not all of them. Clone size and the V and J calls come from that table; the DNA yielded D and trimming. The sample contains 200,000 to 250,000 clones, about 94% of which appear only once. This sample stems from a study of blood T cell repertoires in COVID-19. Study in general: The origin of the acute and convalescent COVID-19 samples was the United States, Italy and Spain.

V trimming: 2 bases; J trimming: 5 bases; junction bases outside the gene matches: 5. The CDR3 loop spans 15 amino acids. Germline V CDR1 and CDR2: SEHNR, FQNEAQ (reference sequence). It was during active infection that Seattle patients were enrolled and then longitudinally followed. This rearrangement joins TRBV7-9 to TRBJ2-2, with TRBD1 matching 7 bases. The specimen sequenced was peripheral blood. This sequence originates from a man aged 60-69 years with COVID-19, enrolled during active disease. DNA for the CDR3: TGTGCCAGCAGCTTATTAGGGGGCCCAACCGGGGAGCTGTTTTTT. It is translated as CASSLLGGPTGELFF.